Sequencing of this T cell receptor (beta chain) was carried out in a study of blood T cell repertoires in COVID-19. Generated by immunoSEQ multiplex PCR, the TCRdb table keeps only in-frame clones and is missing some. The data contain about 15,000 clones, 83% of them singletons. The specimen sequenced was peripheral blood. This TCR was sampled from a man aged 40-55 years with active or convalescent COVID-19.

CDR3 sequence (DNA): TGCGCCAGCAGCCAAGCAAGGGGGACTGGAAACACCATATATTTT. It yields the protein CASSQARGTGNTIYF. The chain uses TRBV4-1 and TRBJ1-3; D perhaps matches TRBD1 (6 bases). Per germline, CDR1 MGHRA and CDR2 YSYEKL. The length of the CDR3 is 15 residues. Between the trimmed V and J ends, which lost 1 base and 2 bases, there was a span of 9 bases.